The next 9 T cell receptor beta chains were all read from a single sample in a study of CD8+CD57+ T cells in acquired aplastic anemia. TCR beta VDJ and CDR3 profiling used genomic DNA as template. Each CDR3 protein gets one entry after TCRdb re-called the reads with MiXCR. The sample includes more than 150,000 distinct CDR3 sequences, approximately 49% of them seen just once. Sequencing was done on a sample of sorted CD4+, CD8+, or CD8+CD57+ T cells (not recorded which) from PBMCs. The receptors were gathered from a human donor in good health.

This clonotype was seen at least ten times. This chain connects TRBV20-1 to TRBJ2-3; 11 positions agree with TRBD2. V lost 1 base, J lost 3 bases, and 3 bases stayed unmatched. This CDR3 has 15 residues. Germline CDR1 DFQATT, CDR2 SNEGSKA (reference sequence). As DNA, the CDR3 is TGCAGTGCTAGAGCCGGGACTAGCGGTACAGATACGCAGTATTTT. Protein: CSARAGTSGTDTQYF.

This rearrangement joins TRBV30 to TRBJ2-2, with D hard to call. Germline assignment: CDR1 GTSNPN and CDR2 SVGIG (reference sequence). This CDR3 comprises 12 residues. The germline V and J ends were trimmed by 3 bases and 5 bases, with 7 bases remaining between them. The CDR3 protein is CAWSRSTGELFF. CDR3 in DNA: TGTGCCTGGAGCAGAAGTACCGGGGAGCTGTTTTTT.

The CDR3 loop is CASSVGGRNQPQHF. CDR3 DNA: TGTGCCAGCAGCGTGGGGGGGCGAAATCAGCCCCAGCATTTT. V is TRBV7-9 and J is TRBJ1-5, with D possibly TRBD1 on 6 matching bases. V lost 5 bases and J lost 4, with 12 bases in between. Germline loops: CDR1 SEHNR, CDR2 FQNEAQ (reference sequence). The CDR3 spans 14 residues.

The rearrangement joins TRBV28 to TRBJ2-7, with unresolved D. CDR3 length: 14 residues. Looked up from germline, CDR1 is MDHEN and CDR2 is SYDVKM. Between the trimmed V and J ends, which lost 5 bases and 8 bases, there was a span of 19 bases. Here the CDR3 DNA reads TGTGCCAGCAGTGCTAGTCTGTCAGGTATGCAGCAGTACTTC. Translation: CASSASLSGMQQYF.

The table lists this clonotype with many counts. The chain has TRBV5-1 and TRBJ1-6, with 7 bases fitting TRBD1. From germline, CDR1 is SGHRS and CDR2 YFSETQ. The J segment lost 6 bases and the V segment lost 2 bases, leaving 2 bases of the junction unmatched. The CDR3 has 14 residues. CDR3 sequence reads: CASSLEGANSPLHF. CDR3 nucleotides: TGCGCCAGCAGCTTAGAGGGGGCTAATTCACCCCTCCACTTT.

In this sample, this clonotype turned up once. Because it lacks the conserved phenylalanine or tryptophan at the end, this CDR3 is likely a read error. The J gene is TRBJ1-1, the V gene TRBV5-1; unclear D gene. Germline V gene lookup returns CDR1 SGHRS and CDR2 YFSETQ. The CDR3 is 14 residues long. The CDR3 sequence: CASSPLGANTEAFL. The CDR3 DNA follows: TGCGCCAGCAGCCCGTTGGGAGCGAACACTGAGGCTTTCTTA.

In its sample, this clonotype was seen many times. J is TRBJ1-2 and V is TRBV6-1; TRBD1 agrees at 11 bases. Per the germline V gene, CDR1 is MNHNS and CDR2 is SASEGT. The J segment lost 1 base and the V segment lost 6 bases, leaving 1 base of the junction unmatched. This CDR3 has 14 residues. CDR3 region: CASRGTGGNYGYTF. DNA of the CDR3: TGTGCCAGCAGGGGGACAGGGGGTAACTATGGCTACACCTTC.

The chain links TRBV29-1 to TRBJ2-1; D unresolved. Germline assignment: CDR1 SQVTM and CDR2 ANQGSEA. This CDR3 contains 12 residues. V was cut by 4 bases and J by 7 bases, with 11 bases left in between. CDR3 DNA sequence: TGCAGCGTTGTCCCGGCCGGGAATGAGCAGTTCTTC. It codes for CSVVPAGNEQFF.

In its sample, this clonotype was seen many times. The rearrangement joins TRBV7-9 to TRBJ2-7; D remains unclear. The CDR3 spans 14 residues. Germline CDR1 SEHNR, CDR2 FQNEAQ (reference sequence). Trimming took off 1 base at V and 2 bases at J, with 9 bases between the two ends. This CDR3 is CASSLVITTYEQYF. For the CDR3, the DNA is TGTGCCAGCAGCTTAGTAATAACAACCTACGAGCAGTACTTC.